The T cell receptor (beta chain) described here comes from a study of cytomegalovirus exposure and HLA in healthy donors. The PCR employed 60 Vbeta primers together with 13 Jbeta primers. Sequencing was performed with immunoSEQ multiplex PCR; in TCRdb, only in-frame clones are kept and a portion is missing. The sample consists of 55,000 to 70,000 clones, roughly 90% of them appearing once. CDR3 length: 14 residues. V was cut by 0 bases and J by 6 bases, with 11 bases left in between. Germline V gene sequence: CDR1 LNHNV, CDR2 YYDKDF (reference sequence). Sequenced material: PBMCs. The sequence was collected from a woman aged 25 to 39 in good health and CMV-seronegative. The chain carries TRBV15 and TRBJ1-2; TRBD1 might be the D (5 bases). The CDR3: CATSRDGGGNGYTF. Here the CDR3 DNA reads TGTGCCACCAGCAGAGATGGGGGAGGGAATGGCTACACCTTC.